Listed below are T cell receptor beta chains from one sample, sequenced in a study of control samples from healthy donors and cancer patients. Repertoires were generated with immunoSEQ multiplex PCR, while TCRdb's copy carries only in-frame clones and drops some. In the table there are about 150,000 clones, 93% of which are singletons. The sequenced material came from blood. Receptors were obtained from a man aged 50-59 years in good health. Each CDR3 is given with its conserved first and last residue. A D gene is named only where the DNA matches it firmly. Where a row states a size, it is once, few, many or the class of an expanded clone; other rows omit it.

d_gene	j_gene	v_gene	abundance	CDR3nt	CDR3aa
.	TRBJ2-7	TRBV2	.	TGTGCCAGCAGTGAAGATAACGGGGGAAACCCTAGGGACGAGCAGTACTTC	CASSEDNGGNPRDEQYF
.	TRBJ1-6	TRBV28	.	TGTGCCAGCATCCCTTCCTTAGGTTCACCCCTCCACTTT	CASIPSLGSPLHF
.	TRBJ2-7	TRBV5-4	.	TGTGCCAGCAGCTTGGTGCCATCTGGGGACGAGCAGTACTTC	CASSLVPSGDEQYF
.	TRBJ2-5	TRBV15	.	TGTGCCACCAGCAGAGATGGTAGGGTAAGGGAGACCCAGTACTTC	CATSRDGRVRETQYF
TRBD1	TRBJ1-6	TRBV3-1/TRBV3-2	.	TGTGCCAGCAGCGCCCGGGACAGTAATTCACCCCTCCACTTT	CASSARDSNSPLHF
.	TRBJ2-1	TRBV6-4	.	TGTGCCAGCAGTGGTTTTCACAATGAGCAGTTCTTC	CASSGFHNEQFF
.	TRBJ1-2	TRBV4-1	.	TGCGCCAGCAGCCAAGATAGCGTCTATGGCTACACCTTC	CASSQDSVYGYTF
TRBD1	TRBJ1-4	TRBV4-1	few	TGCGCCAGCAGCCGGATCAGGGGGACTAATGAAAAACTGTTTTTT	CASSRIRGTNEKLFF
.	TRBJ2-7	TRBV6-6	.	TGTGCCAGCAGTCTCCAGGGAAGCTACGAGCAGTACTTC	CASSLQGSYEQYF
.	TRBJ2-5	TRBV29-1	once	TGCAGCGCCGCGGGACAGCAAGAGACCCAGTACTTC	CSAAGQQETQYF
TRBD1	TRBJ2-7	TRBV19	.	TGTGCCAGTAGTATGCGGCCAGGGGGCTCCTACGAGCAGTACTTC	CASSMRPGGSYEQYF
.	TRBJ2-7	TRBV3-1/TRBV3-2	.	TGTGCCAGCAGCCATAGTTACGAGCAGTACTTC	CASSHSYEQYF
TRBD2	TRBJ2-7	TRBV5-4	.	TGTGCCAGCAGCCCGGGGACTATCCTCTCCTACGAGCAGTACTTC	CASSPGTILSYEQYF
TRBD2	TRBJ2-7	TRBV19	.	TGTGCCAGTAAGGGAGGGAACGAGCAGTACTTC	CASKGGNEQYF
.	TRBJ2-4	TRBV27	.	TGTGCCAGCAGTACCTTGAGCATTCAGTACTTC	CASSTLSIQYF
.	TRBJ2-7	TRBV3-1/TRBV3-2	.	TGTGCCAGCAGCCGTTCCGTATCCGAGCAGTACTTC	CASSRSVSEQYF
.	TRBJ1-2	TRBV7-9	.	TGTGCCAGCAGCCCGGGACGGTCAGGGTACGGCTACACCTTC	CASSPGRSGYGYTF
.	TRBJ1-3	TRBV5-1	.	TGCGCCAGCAGCCTGGGGCAGGCCTCTGGAAACACCATATATTTT	CASSLGQASGNTIYF
.	TRBJ2-1	TRBV5-1	.	TGCGCCAGCAGATGGGGGCTAGGCTCCTACAATGAGCAGTTCTTC	CASRWGLGSYNEQFF
.	TRBJ1-5	TRBV29-1	.	TGCAGCGTTGCGGGGGGGGTCACAAATCAGCCCCAGCATTTT	CSVAGGVTNQPQHF
TRBD2	TRBJ2-3	TRBV5-6	.	TGTGCCAGCAGCCTAGGGGGACTAGCGGGATACGGTGAAGATACGCAGTATTTT	CASSLGGLAGYGEDTQYF
.	TRBJ1-1	TRBV7-9	.	TGTGCCAGCAGCCCCCATCAGGGGCCCCCGGACACTGAAGCTTTCTTT	CASSPHQGPPDTEAFF
.	TRBJ1-6	TRBV6-5	.	TGTGCCAGCAGTTATACCGCCCGGAATAATTCACCCCTCCACTTT	CASSYTARNNSPLHF
.	TRBJ1-1	TRBV15	.	TGTGCCACCAGCAGAGAAGGAGGCCATTGGGGCACTGAAGCTTTCTTT	CATSREGGHWGTEAFF
.	TRBJ2-7	TRBV29-1	.	TGCAGCGTTGTGATGCATAGCGGCTACGAGCAGTACTTC	CSVVMHSGYEQYF
.	TRBJ2-7	TRBV6-5	.	TGTGCCAGCAGGAACGGACGGTACGAGCAGTACTTC	CASRNGRYEQYF
.	TRBJ1-5	TRBV6-5	.	TGTGCCAGCAGAGTCAATCAGCCCCAGCATTTT	CASRVNQPQHF
.	TRBJ2-2	TRBV5-5	.	TGTGCCAGCAGCCAACAGGGTAATACCGGGGAGCTGTTTTTT	CASSQQGNTGELFF
.	TRBJ1-2	TRBV2	.	TGTGCCAGCAGTGAATCTGGGGACGGTGGCTACACCTTC	CASSESGDGGYTF
TRBD2	TRBJ2-3	TRBV4-1	.	TGCGCCAGCAGCCGGGAGATAGCGGGGCTAATAGATACGCAGTATTTT	CASSREIAGLIDTQYF
TRBD2	TRBJ2-1	TRBV5-4	.	TGTGCCAGCAGCCCCGGAGGGGGGACTAGTGCAAATGAGCAGTTCTTC	CASSPGGGTSANEQFF
TRBD1	TRBJ1-5	TRBV7-2	.	TGTGCCAGCGGCTATGGGACAGGGGACAAAACTCAGCCCCAGCATTTT	CASGYGTGDKTQPQHF
TRBD2	TRBJ2-3	TRBV11-2	.	TGTGCCAGCAGCCTCTCCCCAAGGACTAGCGGGAGGGATACGCAGTATTTT	CASSLSPRTSGRDTQYF
.	TRBJ2-7	TRBV3-1/TRBV3-2	.	TGTGCCAGCAGCCAAGCCTGGGACGGGATCTACGAGCAGTACTTC	CASSQAWDGIYEQYF
.	TRBJ1-3	TRBV7-9	.	TGTGCCAGCAGCGTTCAGGGTTACACCATATATTTT	CASSVQGYTIYF
.	TRBJ1-5	TRBV6-6	.	TGTGCCAGCACCGTCAAGGATGGCAATCAGCCCCAGCATTTT	CASTVKDGNQPQHF
.	TRBJ1-4	TRBV19	.	TGTGCCAGTAGGAGCCCGGGGGCCGAAAAACTGTTTTTT	CASRSPGAEKLFF
.	TRBJ2-5	TRBV28	once	TGTGCCAGCAGTTTGGGCGGGTACCAAGAGACCCAGTACTTC	CASSLGGYQETQYF
TRBD2	TRBJ2-1	TRBV5-1	.	TGCGCCAGCAGCGGTACCGGGACTAGCGGGATTAGCTCCTACAATGAGCAGTTCTTC	CASSGTGTSGISSYNEQFF
.	TRBJ1-1	TRBV19	.	TGTGCCAGTAGTCTCAGGGGGAACACTGAAGCTTTCTTT	CASSLRGNTEAFF
.	TRBJ2-6	TRBV9	.	TGTGCCAGCAGCGTAGCTAGTCGCGTTTCCGGCCAGACCTCTGGGGCCAACGTCCTGACTTTC	CASSVASRVSGQTSGANVLTF
.	TRBJ2-5	TRBV27	.	TGTGCCAGCAGTTTATTTTCCCAAGAGACCCAGTACTTC	CASSLFSQETQYF